The rows below give T cell receptor beta chains drawn from one sample of a study of T-cell memory formation after mild COVID-19. TCRdb reanalysed the 5' RACE reads using MiXCR and keeps one entry per CDR3 protein. The sample holds around 320,000 distinct CDR3 sequences, roughly an eighth seen once. Sequencing was done on a sample of PBMCs or a T cell subset sorted from them (not recorded which). The receptors originated from a man aged 18 to 35 who had mild COVID-19 (a few samples of this study predate the infection). Cell type and time point are not known. The CDR3 runs from the conserved cysteine through the conserved F or W.

j_call cdr3_length v_call cdr3_aa
TRBJ2-2 20 TRBV4-2 CASSQDMRLAGVANTGELFF
TRBJ2-5 15 TRBV7-2 CASSPRTSGEETQYF
TRBJ2-3 17 TRBV7-2 CASSLVPAGASTDTQYF
TRBJ1-2 12 TRBV4-1 CASTDRGDGYTF
TRBJ1-1 16 TRBV6-2/TRBV6-3 CASSYASGQHYTEAFF
TRBJ1-4 15 TRBV29-1 CSVVSGTATNEKLFF
TRBJ2-2 14 TRBV6-5 CASSWGTETGELFF
TRBJ2-7 14 TRBV6-2/TRBV6-3 CASSPDWEKREQYF
TRBJ1-5 13 TRBV30 CAWSAREDQPQHF
TRBJ2-3 13 TRBV12-3/TRBV12-4 CASTSSGGDTQYF
TRBJ2-3 16 TRBV6-2/TRBV6-3 CASSWKTGASTDTQYF
TRBJ1-2 13 TRBV6-1 CASRDILNYGYTF
TRBJ2-4 15 TRBV5-1 CASSFSGTGRNIQYF
TRBJ2-3 16 TRBV5-6 CASSLGDREGTDTQYF
TRBJ2-2 13 TRBV5-1 CASKEENTGELFF
TRBJ2-1 16 TRBV7-2 CASSSNMWGGYNEQFF
TRBJ2-1 13 TRBV7-2 CASSLGWGDEQFF
TRBJ2-1 12 TRBV20-1 CSAANHISEQFF
TRBJ2-1 15 TRBV7-2 CASSPTTSPYNEQFF
TRBJ1-2 14 TRBV24-1 CATSDSGLNYGYTF
TRBJ1-2 16 TRBV6-6 CASTPPKGQYPYGYTF
TRBJ1-2 15 TRBV5-1 CASSPGGGDLYGYTF
TRBJ2-7 15 TRBV5-1 CASSLGGQGRYEQYF
TRBJ2-3 15 TRBV5-6 CASSLGTAGTDTQYF
TRBJ2-2 15 TRBV9 CASRPSGGEIGELFF
TRBJ2-3 17 TRBV4-2 CASSQDVGGFNTDTQYF
TRBJ1-4 11 TRBV15 CATRGNEKLFF
TRBJ2-1 16 TRBV4-1 CASSHPLAGGINEQFF
TRBJ2-1 21 TRBV27 CASSLPRLVGAGLSGGNEQFF
TRBJ2-1 15 TRBV7-9 CASSLAQGQAYEQFF
TRBJ1-1 15 TRBV7-9 CASSSHFGLNTEAFF
TRBJ1-2 16 TRBV5-1 CASSFRAGSVSGGYTF
TRBJ1-2 15 TRBV20-1 CSARVVTGVRDGYTF
TRBJ2-7 14 TRBV7-2 CASSLAQYSYEQYF
TRBJ2-7 16 TRBV4-1 CASSQTTGIASYEQYF
TRBJ1-2 14 TRBV11-2 CASSPLRGNYGYTF
TRBJ2-3 15 TRBV10-3 CAISESKGGTDTQYF
TRBJ2-5 15 TRBV4-3 CASSQDGMSGETQYF
TRBJ1-5 15 TRBV5-1 CASSVGEHSNQPQHF
TRBJ2-3 15 TRBV19 CASSRSGGAADTQYF
TRBJ2-3 17 TRBV5-1 CASSRTGAAPSTDTQYF
TRBJ2-4 13 TRBV7-9 CASTPLSKNIQYF
TRBJ2-3 18 TRBV3-1 CASSPRDRGHLDADTQYF
TRBJ2-2 16 TRBV5-1 CASSLTPQGSTGELFF
TRBJ2-3 17 TRBV5-1 CASSFRPGPSQLDTQYF
TRBJ2-4 16 TRBV4-3 CASSQYTGTGGNIQYF
TRBJ2-1 17 TRBV12-3/TRBV12-4 CASSSRLAGGIGDEQFF
TRBJ2-2 11 TRBV7-2 CASSLEEELFF
TRBJ2-3 14 TRBV7-6 CASSPGGGADTQYF